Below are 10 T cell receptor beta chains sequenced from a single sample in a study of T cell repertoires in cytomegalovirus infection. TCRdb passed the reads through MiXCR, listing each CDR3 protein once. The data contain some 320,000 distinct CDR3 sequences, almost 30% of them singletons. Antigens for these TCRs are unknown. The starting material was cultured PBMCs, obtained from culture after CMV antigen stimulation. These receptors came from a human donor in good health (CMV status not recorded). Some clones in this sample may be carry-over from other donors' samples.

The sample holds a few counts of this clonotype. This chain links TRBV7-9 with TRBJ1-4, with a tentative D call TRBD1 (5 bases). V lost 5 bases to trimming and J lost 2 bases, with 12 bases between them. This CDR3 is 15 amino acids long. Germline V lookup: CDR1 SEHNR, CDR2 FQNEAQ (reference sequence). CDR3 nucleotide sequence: TGTGCCAGCAGCGCCCGGGGCCGGACTAATGAAAAACTGTTTTTT. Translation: CASSARGRTNEKLFF.

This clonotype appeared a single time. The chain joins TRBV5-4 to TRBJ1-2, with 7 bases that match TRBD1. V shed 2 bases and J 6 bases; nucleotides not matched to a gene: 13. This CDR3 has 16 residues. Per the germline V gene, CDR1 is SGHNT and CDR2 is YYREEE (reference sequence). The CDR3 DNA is TGTGCCAGCAGCTTTGCCGAAATCCGGACAGGAGATGGCTACACCTTC. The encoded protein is CASSFAEIRTGDGYTF.

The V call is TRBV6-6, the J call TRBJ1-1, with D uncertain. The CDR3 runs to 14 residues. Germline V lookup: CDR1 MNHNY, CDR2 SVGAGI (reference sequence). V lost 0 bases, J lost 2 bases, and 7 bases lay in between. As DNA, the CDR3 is TGTGCCAGCAGTTACTCACCAGTAAACACTGAAGCTTTCTTT. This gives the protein CASSYSPVNTEAFF.

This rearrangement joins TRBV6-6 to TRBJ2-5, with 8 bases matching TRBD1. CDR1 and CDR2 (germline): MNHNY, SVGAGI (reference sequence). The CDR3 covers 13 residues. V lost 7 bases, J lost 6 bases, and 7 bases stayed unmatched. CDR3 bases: TGTGCCAGCAACCGGGACAGGTTTCAGACCCAGTACTTC. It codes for CASNRDRFQTQYF.

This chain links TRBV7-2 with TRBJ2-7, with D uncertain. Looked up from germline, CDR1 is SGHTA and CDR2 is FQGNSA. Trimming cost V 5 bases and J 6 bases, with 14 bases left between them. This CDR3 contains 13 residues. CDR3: CASSRTTSSEQYF. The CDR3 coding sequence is TGTGCCAGCAGCCGTACGACCTCATCCGAGCAGTACTTC.

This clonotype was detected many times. The CDR3 sequence: CASSQSQEKYNEQFF. CDR3 DNA sequence: TGTGCCAGCAGCCAGAGCCAGGAGAAATACAATGAGCAGTTCTTC. The chain is built from TRBV4-2 and TRBJ2-1, with D uncertain. Germline V gene lookup returns CDR1 LGHNA and CDR2 YNFKEQ. The CDR3 is 15 residues long. V lost 3 bases and J 4 bases, leaving 13 bases between the germline ends.

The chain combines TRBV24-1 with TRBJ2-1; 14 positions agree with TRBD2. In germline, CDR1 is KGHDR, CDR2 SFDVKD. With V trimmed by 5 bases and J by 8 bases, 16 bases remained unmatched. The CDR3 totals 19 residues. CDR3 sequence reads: CATSAVAGTSGSPRDEQFF. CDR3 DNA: TGTGCCACCAGTGCGGTCGCGGGGACTAGCGGGAGTCCTCGCGATGAGCAGTTCTTC.

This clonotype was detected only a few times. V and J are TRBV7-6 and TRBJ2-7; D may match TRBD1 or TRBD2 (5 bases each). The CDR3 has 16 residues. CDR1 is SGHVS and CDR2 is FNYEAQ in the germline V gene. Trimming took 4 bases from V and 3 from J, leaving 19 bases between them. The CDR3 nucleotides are TGTGCCAGCAGCTCCACCCTGGGGACCTACCACTACGAGCAGTACTTC. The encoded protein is CASSSTLGTYHYEQYF.

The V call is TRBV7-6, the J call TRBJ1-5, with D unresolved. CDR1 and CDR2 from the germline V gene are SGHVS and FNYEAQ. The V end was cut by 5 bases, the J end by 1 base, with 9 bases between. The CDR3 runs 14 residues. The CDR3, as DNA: TGTGCCAGCAGCCGGGCAGGCAGCAATCAGCCCCAGCATTTT. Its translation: CASSRAGSNQPQHF.

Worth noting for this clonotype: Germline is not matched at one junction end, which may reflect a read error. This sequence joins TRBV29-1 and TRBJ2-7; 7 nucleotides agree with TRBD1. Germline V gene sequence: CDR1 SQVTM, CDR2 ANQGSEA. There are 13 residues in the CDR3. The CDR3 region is CSVLTGLSSEQYF. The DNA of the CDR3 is TGCAGCGTCTTGACAGGGTTATCCTCCGAGCAGTACTTC.